The 27 T cell receptor beta chains given below trace back to one sample, sequenced in a study of blood T cells in healthy people across ages. The use of a sample-barcoded 5' primer and a J-beta primer mix characterized a second PCR of about 6 to 11 cycles. TCRdb ran MiXCR on the 5' RACE reads and lists one entry per CDR3 protein. The repertoire has 750,000 to 950,000 distinct CDR3 sequences, roughly 28% of them found once; the top ten carry about 9.4%. These sequences were also reported in another study, on T cells of mothers and their children.

Material: blood. These receptors were taken from a middle-aged woman in good health.

This clonotype has more than one count but fewer than ten. This chain joins TRBV12-3 or TRBV12-4 and TRBJ2-7, with a tentative D call TRBD1 (6 bases). The CDR3 totals 14 residues. V was shortened by 3 bases and J by 3 bases, with 12 bases between the two germline ends. The CDR3 region has the DNA TGTGCCAGCAGTTTGGACAGCCTGCTCTACGAGCAGTACTTC. It translates to CASSLDSLLYEQYF.

The rearrangement joins TRBV7-9 to TRBJ2-2; no definite D call. Germline assignment: CDR1 SEHNR and CDR2 FQNEAQ (reference sequence). CDR3 size: 12 residues. Trimming pared 6 bases from V and 6 bases from J, leaving 8 bases between. CDR3 region: CASSGRSGELFF. In nucleotides, the CDR3 is TGTGCCAGCAGTGGACGGTCCGGGGAGCTGTTTTTT.

Concerning this clonotype itself: Relative to the germline gene, one junction end is altered; a read error may explain this. The CDR3 nucleotides are TGCGCCGGCAGCTTGGACAGCGGCCCTAATGAGCAGTTCTTC. Translating it yields CAGSLDSGPNEQFF. The rearrangement uses TRBV5-1 and TRBJ2-1, with D perhaps TRBD1 (6 bases). The V gene's germline CDR1 is SGHRS and CDR2 YFSETQ. The length of the CDR3 is 14 residues.

The sample holds one count of this clonotype. This chain uses TRBV20-1 with TRBJ2-1, with D perhaps matching TRBD2 (5 bases). Germline assignment: CDR1 DFQATT and CDR2 SNEGSKA (reference sequence). The V and J ends lost 3 bases and 6 bases respectively, with 21 bases between them. This CDR3 has 16 amino acids. The CDR3 loop reads CSASFERRITFNEQFF. As DNA, the CDR3 is TGCAGTGCTAGCTTCGAGCGGCGGATTACTTTCAATGAGCAGTTCTTC.

The J gene is TRBJ1-3, the V gene TRBV7-2; maybe TRBD1 (5 bases). V shed 4 bases and J shed 1 base, with 11 bases lying between them. The germline CDR1 and CDR2 sequences are SGHTA and FQGNSA. This CDR3 has 15 amino acids. The CDR3 is CASSSSGSSGNTIYF. The CDR3 DNA reads as TGTGCCAGCAGCTCGTCAGGGAGTTCTGGAAACACCATATATTTT.

This clonotype occurred a few times. This may stem from a read error, because a much larger clone lies one nucleotide away. The V gene is TRBV29-1, the J gene TRBJ2-2; D is undetermined. The germline V gene encodes CDR1 SQVTM and CDR2 ANQGSEA. V was shortened by 7 bases and J by 1 base, with 7 bases between the two germline ends. This CDR3 has 12 residues. The CDR3 protein is CSGGLNTGELFF. CDR3 in DNA: TGCAGCGGTGGGTTGAACACCGGGGAGCTGTTTTTT.

On this clonotype itself: With a much larger clone just one base away, this may be a read error. The chain employs TRBV19 and TRBJ2-2, with a tentative D call TRBD2 (5 bases). There are 12 residues in the CDR3. In germline, CDR1 is LNHDA, CDR2 SQIVND (reference sequence). The CDR3 DNA reads as TGTGCCAGTAACATAAACACCGGGGAGCTGTTGTTT. Amino acids: CASNINTGELLF.

Only a few counts were recorded for this clonotype. The J gene is TRBJ1-4, the V gene TRBV29-1; unclear D gene. V was pared by 1 base and J by 6 bases, with 12 bases between. Germline values: CDR1 SQVTM, CDR2 ANQGSEA. The CDR3 contains 14 residues. CDR3 loop: CSVEAPLMDEKLFF. The CDR3 DNA sequence: TGCAGCGTTGAAGCACCCTTAATGGATGAAAAACTGTTTTTT.

This chain links TRBV7-2 with TRBJ1-1; D not resolved. The CDR3 runs to 12 residues. Trimming took off 5 bases at V and 3 bases at J, with 7 bases between the two ends. CDR1 and CDR2 from the germline V gene are SGHTA and FQGNSA. CDR3 sequence reads: CASSPLYTEAFF. The CDR3 region has the DNA TGTGCCAGCAGCCCCCTTTACACTGAAGCTTTCTTT.

On this clonotype: This may come from a read error, since a much larger clone is one base off. The chain employs TRBV24-1 and TRBJ2-3; perhaps TRBD1 as D (5 bases). The V gene's germline CDR1 is KGHDR and CDR2 SFDVKD. The CDR3 sequence is 13 residues long. The CDR3: CAASKQGTDTQYF. CDR3 in DNA: TGTGCCGCCAGTAAACAGGGCACAGATACGCAGTATTTT.

This clonotype was observed a handful of times. This chain joins TRBV6-6 and TRBJ1-1; a possible D gene is TRBD1 (5 bases). The CDR3 sequence is 13 residues long. Trimming removed 8 bases from V and 4 bases from J, with 14 bases in between. Germline V gene sequence: CDR1 MNHNY, CDR2 SVGAGI (reference sequence). In nucleotides, the CDR3 is TGTGCCAGCTCCGGCTCAGGGCCCACTGAAGCTTTCTTT. Translating gives CASSGSGPTEAFF.

The V gene is TRBV3-1, the J gene TRBJ2-7; TRBD2 aligns across 9 bases. The CDR3 spans 15 residues. J gave up 1 base and V 2 bases, and 3 bases lay outside the gene matches. Per germline, CDR1 LGHDT and CDR2 YNNKEL (reference sequence). The CDR3 here is CASSQPSGASYEQYF. In nucleotides, the CDR3 is TGTGCCAGCAGCCAACCTAGCGGGGCTTCCTACGAGCAGTACTTC.

The rearrangement joins TRBV7-2 to TRBJ2-3; D is uncertain. The CDR3 spans 15 residues. V lost 1 base, J lost 1 base, and 9 bases lay in between. Germline values: CDR1 SGHTA, CDR2 FQGNSA. CDR3 coding DNA: TGTGCCAGCAGCTTAGTGGACCGACGCACAGATACGCAGTATTTT. Amino acid sequence: CASSLVDRRTDTQYF.

This clonotype was detected ten times or more. This chain joins TRBV7-2 and TRBJ1-5; D is uncertain. The CDR3 has 13 residues. V was pared by 5 bases and J by 1 base, with 6 bases between. The germline V gene encodes CDR1 SGHTA and CDR2 FQGNSA. The CDR3 spells CASSMDSNQPQHF. CDR3 bases: TGTGCCAGCAGCATGGACAGCAATCAGCCCCAGCATTTT.

This clonotype has a single count. V usage is TRBV29-1 and J usage is TRBJ2-5; D is unresolved. This CDR3 has 8 residues. Germline lookup yields CDR1 SQVTM and CDR2 ANQGSEA. The germline V and J ends were trimmed by 7 bases and 3 bases, with 0 bases remaining between them. The CDR3 sequence is CSEETQYF. The CDR3 DNA is TGCAGCGAAGAGACCCAGTACTTC.

This clonotype was counted at least ten times. This chain links TRBV29-1 with TRBJ1-4; D is undetermined. The CDR3 has 12 amino acids. V lost 4 bases and J 6 bases, leaving 9 bases between the germline ends. The germline V gene encodes CDR1 SQVTM and CDR2 ANQGSEA. The CDR3 DNA follows: TGCAGCGTTGGGCATAATGATGAAAAACTGTTTTTT. Translation gives CSVGHNDEKLFF.

A remark on this clonotype: Since no conserved phenylalanine or tryptophan closes the CDR3, a read error is the likely cause. The gene calls are TRBV18 and TRBJ1-3; D remains unclear. CDR3 size: 17 residues. Germline-derived CDR1 and CDR2 are KGHSH and LQKENI. Trimming cost V 1 base and J 0 bases, with 13 bases left between them. CDR3 residues: CASSPRADANSGNTIYC. The CDR3 bases are TGTGCCAGCTCACCACGGGCGGACGCCAACTCTGGAAACACCATATATTGT.

The V call is TRBV10-3, the J call TRBJ1-6, with no clear D. V lost 6 bases and J 3 bases, leaving 6 bases between the germline ends. The CDR3 is 13 amino acids. CDR1 and CDR2 (germline): ENHRY, SYGVKD. CDR3 amino acids: CAIRGDYNSPLHF. The CDR3 nucleotides are TGTGCCATCAGGGGCGACTATAATTCACCCCTCCACTTT.

This clonotype has more than one count but fewer than ten. This chain joins TRBV6-2 or TRBV6-3 and TRBJ2-7, with TRBD2 matching 14 bases. Germline CDR1 reads MNHEY; CDR2 reads SVGEGT. The CDR3 contains 17 residues. The ends lost 0 bases at V and 7 bases at J; junction bases unmatched: 8. CDR3 nucleotides: TGTGCCAGCAGTTACTCGGGACTAGCGGGGGTATGCAATGAGCAGTACTTC. Its translation is CASSYSGLAGVCNEQYF.

This chain uses TRBV7-9 with TRBJ2-1, with D uncertain. V dropped 4 bases and J dropped 4 bases, with 5 bases sitting between them. This CDR3 spans 12 amino acids. Germline loops: CDR1 SEHNR, CDR2 FQNEAQ (reference sequence). The CDR3 region is CASSSMYNEQFF. CDR3 nucleotides: TGTGCCAGCAGCTCGATGTACAATGAGCAGTTCTTC.

This clonotype was observed a handful of times. CDR3 loop: CASSWGGGTGEQFF. In nucleotides, the CDR3 is TGTGCCAGCAGTTGGGGGGGGGGCACAGGTGAGCAGTTCTTC. The chain recombines TRBV27 with TRBJ2-1, with D perhaps TRBD2 (7 bases). Trimming cost V 4 bases and J 9 bases, with 16 bases left between them. The CDR3 extends over 14 amino acids. The germline gives CDR1 MNHEY, CDR2 SMNVEV (reference sequence).

This sequence joins TRBV20-1 and TRBJ1-5, with D possibly being TRBD1 (6 bases). Trimming took 5 bases from V and 6 from J, leaving 14 bases between them. The germline CDR1 and CDR2 sequences are DFQATT and SNEGSKA (reference sequence). The CDR3 length is 13 residues. The CDR3 DNA is TGCAGTGCTGCCCGGACAGTGGCTCAGCCCCAGCATTTT. Its translation: CSAARTVAQPQHF.

The sample holds a few counts of this clonotype. This chain connects TRBV7-3 to TRBJ2-1, with TRBD2 matching over 8 bases. CDR3 size: 15 residues. Trimming removed 5 bases from V and 2 bases from J; junction bases left unmatched: 5. Germline CDR1 reads SGHTA; CDR2 reads FQGTGA. CDR3 sequence reads: CASSPGTSPYNEQFF. CDR3 sequence (DNA): TGTGCCAGCAGCCCCGGGACTAGTCCCTACAATGAGCAGTTCTTC.

This clonotype was counted only a few times. The chain carries TRBV19 and TRBJ2-4; D uncertain. The length of the CDR3 is 16 residues. Germline CDR1 and CDR2: LNHDA and SQIVND (reference sequence). V was pared by 3 bases and J by 0 bases, with 12 bases between. Here the CDR3 reads CASSMEALLAKNIQYF. CDR3 coding DNA: TGTGCCAGTAGTATGGAAGCATTATTAGCCAAAAACATTCAGTACTTC. Variable domain in full (rest from reference TRBV19 and TRBJ2-4): DGGITQSPKYLFRKEGQNVTLSCEQNLNHDAMYWYRQDPGQGLRLIYYSQIVNDFQKGDIAEGYSVSREKKESFPLTVTSAQKNPTAFYLCASSMEALLAKNIQYFGAGTRLSVL.

This clonotype was observed a few times. The chain carries TRBV7-9 and TRBJ2-7; tentative D call: TRBD2 (5 bases). Germline assignment: CDR1 SEHNR and CDR2 FQNEAQ (reference sequence). This CDR3 contains 15 residues. Trimming cost V 4 bases and J 6 bases, with 19 bases left between them. CDR3 protein: CASSSPGETNSEQYF. The CDR3 DNA sequence: TGTGCCAGCAGCTCCCCCGGGGAGACGAACAGCGAGCAGTACTTC.

This chain links TRBV5-8 with TRBJ2-3; 7 bases are shared with TRBD2. In germline, CDR1 is SGHTS, CDR2 YDEGEE. Germline trimming cut 1 base from V and 6 bases from J; bases unmatched to any gene: 8. This CDR3 spans 15 amino acids. The CDR3 nucleotides are TGTGCCAGCAGCTTGCAAGCGGGGCCTGGGGATACGCAGTATTTT. This encodes CASSLQAGPGDTQYF.

This clonotype was seen a few times. Relative to the germline gene, one junction end is altered; a read error may explain this. This CDR3 is CTSSEYTSPLHF. The CDR3 bases are TGTACCAGCAGTGAATATACCTCACCCCTCCACTTT. This chain connects TRBV25-1 to TRBJ1-6; D is undetermined. Germline lookup yields CDR1 MGHDK and CDR2 SYGVNS. There are 12 residues in the CDR3.